This TCR beta chain was recorded in a study of T-cell memory formation after mild COVID-19. V shed 5 bases and J 10 bases; nucleotides not matched to a gene: 7. This CDR3 spans 15 amino acids. CDR1 SGHTA and CDR2 FQGTGA come from the germline V gene. Via MiXCR, TCRdb re-called the 5' RACE reads, giving one row per CDR3 protein. The sample has around 190,000 distinct CDR3 sequences, around 18% seen once; the top ten hold about 4%. Sequencing used PBMCs or a T cell subset sorted from them (not recorded which). The receptor's source is a man aged 18 to 29 who had mild COVID-19 (a few samples of this study predate the infection). Cell type and time point are not known. The J gene is TRBJ2-1, the V gene TRBV7-3; 14 bases match TRBD2. The CDR3 nucleotides are TGTGCCAGCAGCCCAGGACTAGCGGGGGGTCACGAGCAGTTCTTC. This gives the protein CASSPGLAGGHEQFF.